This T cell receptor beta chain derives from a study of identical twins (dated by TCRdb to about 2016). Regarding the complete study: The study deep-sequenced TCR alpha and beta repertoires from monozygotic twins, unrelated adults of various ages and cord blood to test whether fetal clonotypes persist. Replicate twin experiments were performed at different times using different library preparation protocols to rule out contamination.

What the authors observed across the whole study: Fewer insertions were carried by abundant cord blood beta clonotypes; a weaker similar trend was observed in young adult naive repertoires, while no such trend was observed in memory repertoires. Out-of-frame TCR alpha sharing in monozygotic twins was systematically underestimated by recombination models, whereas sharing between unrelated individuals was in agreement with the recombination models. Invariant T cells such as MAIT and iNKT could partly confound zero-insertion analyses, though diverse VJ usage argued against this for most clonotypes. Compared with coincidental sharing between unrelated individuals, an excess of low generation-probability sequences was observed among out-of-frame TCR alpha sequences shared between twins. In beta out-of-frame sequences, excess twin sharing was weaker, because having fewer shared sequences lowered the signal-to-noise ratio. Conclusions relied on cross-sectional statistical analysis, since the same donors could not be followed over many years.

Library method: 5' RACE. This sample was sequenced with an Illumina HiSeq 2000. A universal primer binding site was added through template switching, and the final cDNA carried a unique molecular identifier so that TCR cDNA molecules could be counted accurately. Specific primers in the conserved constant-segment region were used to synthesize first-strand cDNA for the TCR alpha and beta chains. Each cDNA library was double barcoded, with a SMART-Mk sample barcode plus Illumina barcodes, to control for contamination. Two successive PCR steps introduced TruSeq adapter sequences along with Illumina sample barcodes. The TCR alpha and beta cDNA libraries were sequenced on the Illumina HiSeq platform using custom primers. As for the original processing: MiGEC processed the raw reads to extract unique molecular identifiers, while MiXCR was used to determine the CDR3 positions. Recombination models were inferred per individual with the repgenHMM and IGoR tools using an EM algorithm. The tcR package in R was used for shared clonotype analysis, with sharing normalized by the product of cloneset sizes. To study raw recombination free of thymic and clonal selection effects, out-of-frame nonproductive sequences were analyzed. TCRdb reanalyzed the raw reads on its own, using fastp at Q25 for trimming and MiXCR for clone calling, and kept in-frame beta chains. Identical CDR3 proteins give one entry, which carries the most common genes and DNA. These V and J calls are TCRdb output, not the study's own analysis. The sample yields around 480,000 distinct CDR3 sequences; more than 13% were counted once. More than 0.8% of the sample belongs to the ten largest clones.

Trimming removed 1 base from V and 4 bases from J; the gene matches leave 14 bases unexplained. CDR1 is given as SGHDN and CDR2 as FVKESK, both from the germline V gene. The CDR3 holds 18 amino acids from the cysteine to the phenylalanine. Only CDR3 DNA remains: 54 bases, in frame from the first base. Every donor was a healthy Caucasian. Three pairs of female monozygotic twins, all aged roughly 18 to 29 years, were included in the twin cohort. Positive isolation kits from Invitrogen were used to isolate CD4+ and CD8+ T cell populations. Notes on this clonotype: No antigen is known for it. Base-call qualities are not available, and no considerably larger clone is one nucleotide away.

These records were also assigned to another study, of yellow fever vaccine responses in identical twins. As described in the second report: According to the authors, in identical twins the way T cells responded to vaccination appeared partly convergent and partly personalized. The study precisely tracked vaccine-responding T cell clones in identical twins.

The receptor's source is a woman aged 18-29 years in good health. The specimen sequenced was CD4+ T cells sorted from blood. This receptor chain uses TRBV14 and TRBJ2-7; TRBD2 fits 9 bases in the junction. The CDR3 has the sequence CASSQVLISGTSFYEQYF. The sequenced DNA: TGTGCCAGCAGCCAAGTATTAATATCTGGGACTAGCTTTTACGAGCAGTACTTC.